The 8 T cell receptor beta chains below all came from one sample that was sequenced in a study of blood T cell repertoires in COVID-19. Profiling relied on immunoSEQ multiplex PCR, and the TCRdb table lists in-frame clones only, not all of them. Here the sample spans fewer than 200,000 clones, about 85% being singletons. The sample was peripheral blood. The receptors stem from a woman aged 45 to 65 with COVID-19, enrolled during active disease.

This CDR3 is CASSPQENSLSEQYF. The CDR3 nucleotides are TGCGCCAGCAGCCCCCAAGAGAATAGCTTGAGCGAGCAGTACTTC. The gene calls are TRBV4-1 and TRBJ2-7; D gene uncertain. The CDR3 consists of 15 residues. Germline values: CDR1 MGHRA, CDR2 YSYEKL. Trimming left V 4 bases short and J 6 bases short, with 19 bases between.

The J gene is TRBJ1-3, the V gene TRBV9, with 7 bases aligning to TRBD1. V lost 0 bases to trimming and J lost 1 base; unmatched junction nucleotides: 1. CDR1 SGDLS and CDR2 YYNGEE come from the germline V gene. The CDR3 loop spans 15 amino acids. CDR3: CASSVGGQSGNTIYF. CDR3 DNA: TGTGCCAGCAGCGTAGGGGGACAGTCTGGAAACACCATATATTTT.

The chain employs TRBV30 and TRBJ2-7; D gene uncertain. CDR1 GTSNPN and CDR2 SVGIG come from the germline V gene (reference sequence). V shed 5 bases and J shed 6 bases, with 11 bases lying between them. The CDR3 is 11 residues long. The CDR3 is CAWGFLFEQYF. The CDR3, as DNA: TGTGCCTGGGGGTTCCTCTTCGAGCAGTACTTC. Variable domain in full (rest from reference TRBV30 and TRBJ2-7): SQTIHQWPATLVQPVGSPLSLECTVEGTSNPNLYWYRQAAGRGLQLLFYSVGIGQISSEVPQNLSASRPQDRQFILSSKKLLLSDSGFYLCAWGFLFEQYFGPGTRLTVT.

V and J are TRBV7-6 and TRBJ2-3, with TRBD2 matching 8 bases. V shed 2 bases and J 0 bases; nucleotides not matched to a gene: 1. This CDR3 has 15 residues. The germline gives CDR1 SGHVS, CDR2 FNYEAQ. CDR3 amino acids: CASSLTSGSTDTQYF. The CDR3 nucleotides are TGTGCCAGCAGCTTAACTAGCGGAAGCACAGATACGCAGTATTTT.

The rearrangement joins TRBV6-5 to TRBJ1-3; D is perhaps TRBD1 (5 bases). This CDR3 is built from 13 residues. V was shortened by 10 bases and J by 3 bases, with 13 bases between the two germline ends. The germline gives CDR1 MNHEY, CDR2 SVGAGI. The CDR3 nucleotides read TGTGCCACCAAGGGGCCGGTTGGAAACACCATATATTTT. Its translation is CATKGPVGNTIYF.

The chain is built from TRBV6-2 or TRBV6-3 and TRBJ1-4, with no clear D. V gave up 4 bases and J gave up 7 bases, with 4 bases separating them. The CDR3 sequence is 11 residues long. CDR1 and CDR2 (germline): MNHEY, SVGEGT. DNA of the CDR3: TGTGCCAGCAGTTTGAGTGAAAAACTGTTTTTT. Protein product: CASSLSEKLFF.

The chain carries TRBV30 and TRBJ2-7; TRBD2 aligns across 13 bases. CDR1 is GTSNPN and CDR2 is SVGIG in the germline V gene (reference sequence). CDR3 size: 15 residues. The V segment lost 1 base and the J segment 4 bases; nucleotides outside the gene matches: 4. This CDR3 is CAWSATSGGVYEQYF. CDR3 DNA sequence: TGTGCCTGGAGTGCCACTAGCGGGGGGGTGTACGAGCAGTACTTC.

The chain combines TRBV12-3 or TRBV12-4 with TRBJ2-3; tentatively, D is TRBD1 (6 bases). The V gene lost 8 bases and the J gene lost 6 bases, with 15 bases spanning the gap. CDR3 length: 13 residues. The DNA of the CDR3 is TGTGCCAGCGAAAACAGGGCTCGGGATACGCAGTATTTT. As protein: CASENRARDTQYF.